This is a list of T cell receptor beta chains from one sample in a study of T cell responses to AZD1222 COVID-19 vaccine. Assay: immunoSEQ multiplex PCR; the TCRdb copy retains only in-frame clones and omits some. The top ten clones hold around 8.7% of a sample with roughly 100,000 clones, 80% to 90% of them seen once. The input for sequencing was peripheral blood, taken on day 0 of AZD1222 vaccination. These receptors came from an adult in good health. Both conserved end residues are part of each CDR3. The order of the fields is CDR3 length, V gene, CDR3 protein.

14 | TRBV18 | CASSLGTGEEKLFF
14 | TRBV6-2/TRBV6-3 | CASSYAGVLNEQFF
12 | TRBV28 | CASMATNYGYTF
13 | TRBV28 | CASSLPDRSWCFF
18 | TRBV4-2 | CASSQGGGLAGRTDTQYF
20 | TRBV18 | CASSPREVGARSYSNQPQHF
13 | TRBV2 | CASDRDRGTEAFF
14 | TRBV28 | CASRLVATNEKLFF
11 | TRBV5-4 | CASWDAAEQFF
14 | TRBV7-2 | CASSLGGRQETQYF
15 | TRBV7-2 | CASSFNRGKGETQYF
15 | TRBV5-1 | CASSLEGSLNTEAFF
15 | TRBV28 | CASRYSDRGSTEAFF
12 | TRBV28 | CASSSSPGTQFF
14 | TRBV7-2 | CASSLAGTNEKLFF
13 | TRBV18 | CASSPIRAGEQFF
17 | TRBV9 | CASSVGTSLSSGNTIYF
11 | TRBV29-1 | CSAWTGGIQYF